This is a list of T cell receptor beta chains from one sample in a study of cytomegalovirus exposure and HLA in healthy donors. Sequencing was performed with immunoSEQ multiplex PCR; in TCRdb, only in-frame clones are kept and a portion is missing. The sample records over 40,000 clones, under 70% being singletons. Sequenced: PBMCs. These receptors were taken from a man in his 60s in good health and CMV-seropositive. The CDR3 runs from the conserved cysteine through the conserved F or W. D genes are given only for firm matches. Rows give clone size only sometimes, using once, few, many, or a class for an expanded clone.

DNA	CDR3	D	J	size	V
TGTGCCAGCAGCTCGCGGGACGGAGTCTACGAGCAGTACTTC	CASSSRDGVYEQYF	.	TRBJ2-7	.	TRBV5-4
TGCGCCAGCAGCCAAGGTTGGTATAGCGAGAGCTCCTACGAGCAGTACTTC	CASSQGWYSESSYEQYF	.	TRBJ2-7	few	TRBV4-3
TGTGCCAGCTCATCGGGACTCCTCACCGGGGAGCTGTTTTTT	CASSSGLLTGELFF	.	TRBJ2-2	.	TRBV18
TGTGCCAGCAGCTTTCTCCGTAGCGGGAGAGTCTACGGTGAGCAGTTCTTC	CASSFLRSGRVYGEQFF	TRBD2	TRBJ2-1	.	TRBV5-8
TGCGCCAGCAGCGGCGCAGGGACTAGCGGGCTCATCCAAGAGACCCAGTACTTC	CASSGAGTSGLIQETQYF	TRBD2	TRBJ2-5	few	TRBV5-1
TGTGCCAGTAGTTTCCGGGGGCTAGCGGTGTACAATGAGCAGTTCTTC	CASSFRGLAVYNEQFF	.	TRBJ2-1	.	TRBV19
TGCGCCAGCAGCTTAACCGGGACTACATACGAGCAGTACTTC	CASSLTGTTYEQYF	TRBD2	TRBJ2-7	.	TRBV5-1
TGTGCCAGCAGTTTGTATCTAGCGGGAGTTACGGATACGCAGTATTTT	CASSLYLAGVTDTQYF	TRBD2	TRBJ2-3	once	TRBV28
TGCGCCAGCAGCACCCCGACTAGTTGGGGAACTGAGCAGTTCTTC	CASSTPTSWGTEQFF	.	TRBJ2-1	.	TRBV5-1
TGCAGCGTTGCAGTCCAAACCGAGACCCAGTACTTC	CSVAVQTETQYF	.	TRBJ2-5	.	TRBV29-1
TGTGCCATCAGCGATCTAGCGTTAGGCTCAGATACGCAGTATTTT	CAISDLALGSDTQYF	.	TRBJ2-3	.	TRBV10-3
TGTGCCAGCTCCCCTCGCGCGTCCCCATCTAATGAAAAACTGTTTTTT	CASSPRASPSNEKLFF	.	TRBJ1-4	.	TRBV18
TGTGCCAGCAGCCAAAGGACTGACCCCTACGAGCAGTACTTC	CASSQRTDPYEQYF	.	TRBJ2-7	.	TRBV28
TGTGCCAGCAGTTCAAGGCACAGGGCCCCGAATTATCAGCAGTTCTTC	CASSSRHRAPNYQQFF	.	TRBJ2-1	.	TRBV28
TGTGCCAGCAGTAACCCAGGGAACCGATGGGAGACCCAGTACTTC	CASSNPGNRWETQYF	.	TRBJ2-5	once	TRBV6-5
TGTGCCAGCAGCTTAGAAATGACTAGCGGGAGCTACGAGCAGTACTTC	CASSLEMTSGSYEQYF	TRBD2	TRBJ2-7	.	TRBV11-1
TGTGCCAGCAGCTTAACTTTCGGGACCTACGAGCAGTACTTC	CASSLTFGTYEQYF	.	TRBJ2-7	.	TRBV7-2
TGTGCCAGCAGCCCTAAGACAGGGGGCGCCCTCAACGAGCAGTACTTC	CASSPKTGGALNEQYF	TRBD1	TRBJ2-7	.	TRBV7-9
TGTGCCAGCAGCCAACTTAGCGGGGATGCCTACAATGAGCAGTTCTTC	CASSQLSGDAYNEQFF	TRBD2	TRBJ2-1	few	TRBV28
TGTGCCAGCAGCCGGGACTTCTCCTACAATGAGCAGTTCTTC	CASSRDFSYNEQFF	.	TRBJ2-1	.	TRBV5-6
TGTGCCACCAGCAGGGAGAGCAATCAGCCCCAGCATTTT	CATSRESNQPQHF	.	TRBJ1-5	.	TRBV15
TGTGCCAGCAGGGGACAGGGCACCGGGGAGCTGTTTTTT	CASRGQGTGELFF	TRBD1	TRBJ2-2	.	TRBV25-1
TGTGCCAGCAGTTTGACAGGGTTGGGCAATCAGCCCCAGCATTTT	CASSLTGLGNQPQHF	TRBD1	TRBJ1-5	.	TRBV27
TGTGCCTGGAGTCGAACCCGCGGACAGGTTGAAGCTTTCTTT	CAWSRTRGQVEAFF	TRBD1	TRBJ1-1	.	TRBV30
TGTGCCAGCAGCGTAGATGGCCTCGGGGGCTATGGCTACACCTTC	CASSVDGLGGYGYTF	.	TRBJ1-2	few	TRBV9
TGTGCCAGCAGTCGCGGGAGCTCCTACGAGCAGTACTTC	CASSRGSSYEQYF	TRBD2	TRBJ2-7	few	TRBV6-5
TGTGCCAGCAGCTTAGCCGGACTCTACAATGAGCAGTTCTTC	CASSLAGLYNEQFF	.	TRBJ2-1	.	TRBV11-2
TGCGCCAGCAGCCTTCGACAGGGAGGTGAAAAACTGTTTTTT	CASSLRQGGEKLFF	TRBD1	TRBJ1-4	.	TRBV5-1
TGTGCCAGCAGTTCTAGCGTGAGAGAGACCCAGTACTTC	CASSSSVRETQYF	.	TRBJ2-5	.	TRBV9
TGTGCCAGCAGCTTCGCTATCCAAGAGACCCAGTACTTC	CASSFAIQETQYF	.	TRBJ2-5	few	TRBV7-2
TGTGCCAGCAGTGAAAGCGCGGGAGTGGTCTATGAGCAGTTCTTC	CASSESAGVVYEQFF	TRBD2	TRBJ2-1	.	TRBV25-1
TGTGCCAGAAGCTTGGGTACTACAGTACTAGGCACAGATACGCAGTATTTT	CARSLGTTVLGTDTQYF	.	TRBJ2-3	.	TRBV5-3
TGTGCCAGCAGCCAACCCTGGGCTGGGGGGAAATACAATGAGCAGTTCTTC	CASSQPWAGGKYNEQFF	.	TRBJ2-1	.	TRBV7-8
TGTGCCACCAGCAGTGCGGTGCGACAGAATGAAAAACTGTTTTTT	CATSSAVRQNEKLFF	.	TRBJ1-4	.	TRBV15
TGCGCCAGCAGCCAAGCCGGGACTAGTCGTAATGAGCAGTACTTC	CASSQAGTSRNEQYF	TRBD2	TRBJ2-5	.	TRBV4-1
TGTGCCAGCAGTCCTTTCGGAGGGAGTCGTGGCTACACCTTC	CASSPFGGSRGYTF	.	TRBJ1-2	.	TRBV7-2
TGTGCCAGCAGCCCCCCCATAGCGCCAGATACGCAGTATTTT	CASSPPIAPDTQYF	.	TRBJ2-3	.	TRBV11-2
TGTGCCATCAGTGAGTCTAGGACTGCTCCATATGGCTACACCTTC	CAISESRTAPYGYTF	.	TRBJ1-2	.	TRBV10-3
TGTGCCAGTAGTTTGCAGGGGGCAGATACGCAGTATTTT	CASSLQGADTQYF	TRBD1	TRBJ2-3	.	TRBV19
TGCAGCGTTGAAGGGGTGTCGGGTCTCGGGGAGCTGTTTTTT	CSVEGVSGLGELFF	.	TRBJ2-2	.	TRBV29-1
TGCGCCAGCAGCTTGAGGCAGGGCGATTCACCCCTCCACTTT	CASSLRQGDSPLHF	.	TRBJ1-6	.	TRBV5-1
TGTGCCACACAGAGGGGGACTAGCGCCACAGATACGCAGTATTTT	CATQRGTSATDTQYF	TRBD2	TRBJ2-3	.	TRBV6-5
TGTGCCAGCAGGGCCCCGAACAGGCCGACCTACGAGCAGTACTTC	CASRAPNRPTYEQYF	.	TRBJ2-7	.	TRBV27
TGTGCCAGCAGCCAGATTACAGGCAGGGAGACCCAGTACTTC	CASSQITGRETQYF	.	TRBJ2-5	.	TRBV27
TGTGCCAGCAGCAAACGGGGGGGACAGCTCCAAGAGACCCAGTACTTC	CASSKRGGQLQETQYF	.	TRBJ2-5	few	TRBV21-1
TGCGCCAGCAGCCAAGGTATGGGACAGGGTATCGAGCAGTACTTC	CASSQGMGQGIEQYF	TRBD1	TRBJ2-7	.	TRBV4-3
TGTGCCAGCAGCTTAGATCTCCGGACAGAAAAACTGTTTTTT	CASSLDLRTEKLFF	.	TRBJ1-4	few	TRBV7-2
TGTGCCAGCAGTTCGGGACTAGCCCTATTGGACGAGCAGTTCTTC	CASSSGLALLDEQFF	TRBD2	TRBJ2-1	.	TRBV27
TGTGCCAGCCCCCTGGGGCCGTGCGGCGCTGAAGCTTTCTTT	CASPLGPCGAEAFF	.	TRBJ1-1	.	TRBV28
TGCAGCGTTGAAGGAGGTAGCGGAGGCTACGAGCAGTACTTC	CSVEGGSGGYEQYF	.	TRBJ2-7	.	TRBV29-1
TGCAGCGTTGATGGGGGAGGGACAGATACGCAGTATTTT	CSVDGGGTDTQYF	TRBD2	TRBJ2-3	.	TRBV29-1
TGTGCCAGCAGCTTAGGACAGGGGCCGTTTGGGGAGCTGTTTTTT	CASSLGQGPFGELFF	TRBD1	TRBJ2-2	.	TRBV7-2
TGTGCCAGCAGCACTCTCCCGGCGGGTGAAAAACTGTTTTTT	CASSTLPAGEKLFF	.	TRBJ1-4	.	TRBV2
TGCGCCAGCAGCTTGGACAACACAGATACGCAGTATTTT	CASSLDNTDTQYF	.	TRBJ2-3	few	TRBV5-1